Shown below are 19 T cell receptor beta chains from a single sample sequenced in a study of chemoradiotherapy in HPV16-positive cancers. The protocol was immunoSEQ multiplex PCR, while the TCRdb copy is restricted to in-frame clones and leaves out a portion. The sample lists more than 15,000 clones, 85% to 95% occurring once. The specimen was blood, collected from a patient who underwent chemoradiotherapy. All receptors derive from a human donor with HPV-associated anogenital cancer.

This sequence joins TRBV11-2 and TRBJ1-1, with TRBD1 identical over 7 bases. Per germline, CDR1 SGHAT and CDR2 FQNNGV. The CDR3 covers 14 residues. The ends lost 4 bases at V and 1 base at J; junction bases unmatched: 3. CDR3 region: CASSWTGSNTEAFF. CDR3 coding DNA: TGTGCCAGCAGCTGGACAGGATCGAACACTGAAGCTTTCTTT.

This chain links TRBV9 with TRBJ1-2; 8 nucleotides align to TRBD1. Unmatched junction bases numbered 8, after V lost 3 bases and J lost 4 bases. The length of the CDR3 is 15 residues. Per germline, CDR1 SGDLS and CDR2 YYNGEE. The CDR3 DNA reads as TGTGCCAGCAGCGGAGGACAGGGCGTACTCTATGGCTACACCTTC. Amino acid sequence: CASSGGQGVLYGYTF.

This clone was recorded only once. This rearrangement joins TRBV29-1 to TRBJ2-6; 14 bases fit TRBD2. In germline, CDR1 is SQVTM, CDR2 ANQGSEA. The CDR3 loop spans 18 amino acids. With V trimmed by 6 bases and J by 0 bases, 7 bases remained unmatched. The DNA for the CDR3 is TGCAGCGTCGATGGGACTAGCGGGGGACTCTCTGGGGCCAACGTCCTGACTTTC. Translation gives CSVDGTSGGLSGANVLTF.

The chain is built from TRBV7-2 and TRBJ1-2; D possibly corresponds to TRBD1 (5 bases). Looked up from germline, CDR1 is SGHTA and CDR2 is FQGNSA. The CDR3 is 14 residues long. V lost 4 bases and J 10 bases, leaving 19 bases between the germline ends. CDR3 protein: CASSSRGRGTAYTF. DNA for the CDR3: TGTGCCAGCAGCTCGCGCGGAAGAGGGACGGCCTACACCTTC. Drawing the rest from reference TRBV7-2 and TRBJ1-2, the complete variable domain is GAGVSQSPSNKVTEKGKDVELRCDPISGHTALYWYRQSLGQGLEFLIYFQGNSAPDKSGLPSDRFSAERTGGSVSTLTIQRTQQEDSAVYLCASSSRGRGTAYTFGSGTRLTVV.

This clone has just a few counts. V gene TRBV6-1 combines with J gene TRBJ1-6; D is perhaps TRBD1 (5 bases). This CDR3 region has 14 residues. Trimming cost V 4 bases and J 6 bases, with 10 bases left between them. The germline gives CDR1 MNHNS, CDR2 SASEGT. CDR3 sequence: CASSAGTGNSPLHF. CDR3 sequence (DNA): TGTGCCAGCAGTGCCGGGACGGGTAATTCACCCCTCCACTTT.

This chain uses TRBV27 with TRBJ1-2; 8 bases are a match to TRBD1. There are 14 residues in the CDR3. Germline V CDR1 and CDR2: MNHEY, SMNVEV (reference sequence). With 6 bases clipped from V and 8 bases from J, the junction kept 11 bases outside the gene matches. The CDR3 sequence: CASRPPGGAFGYTF. The CDR3 coding sequence is TGTGCCAGCAGGCCCCCAGGGGGCGCATTCGGCTACACCTTC.

The genes are TRBV30 and TRBJ2-3; 8 positions agree with TRBD1. Losses at the gene ends were 4 bases for V and 0 bases for J; bases not matched to a gene: 3. CDR1 GTSNPN and CDR2 SVGIG come from the germline V gene (reference sequence). The CDR3 is 14 amino acids. As DNA, the CDR3 is TGTGCCTGGACCCGGGACAGGAGCACAGATACGCAGTATTTT. It specifies CAWTRDRSTDTQYF.

The CDR3 nucleotides are TGCGCCAGCAGTGATGGACAGGGAGGAAGCACAGATACGCAGTATTTT. Protein product: CASSDGQGGSTDTQYF. This chain joins TRBV10-1 and TRBJ2-3; 8 nucleotides line up with TRBD1. Trimming took 3 bases from V and 0 from J; bases not matched to a gene: 5. CDR1 and CDR2 (germline): WNHNN, SYGVQD (reference sequence). This CDR3 region has 16 residues.

This clone was seen a handful of times. The chain is built from TRBV19 and TRBJ1-2; D is unclear. CDR1 is LNHDA, CDR2 SQIVND, per germline (reference sequence). The length of the CDR3 is 13 residues. The V end lost 2 bases, the J end lost 5 bases, and 9 bases lay between the germline ends. DNA of the CDR3: TGTGCCAGTAGTATACTCGATCGATATGGCTACACCTTC. Protein sequence: CASSILDRYGYTF.

J is TRBJ2-3 and V is TRBV27, with D maybe TRBD2 (5 bases). Looked up from germline, CDR1 is MNHEY and CDR2 is SMNVEV (reference sequence). The CDR3 is made up of 16 amino acids. V gave up 7 bases and J gave up 5 bases, with 22 bases separating them. The CDR3 loop reads CASTRGRGPIIDTQYF. The CDR3 bases are TGTGCCAGCACTCGGGGTCGGGGTCCGATAATAGATACGCAGTATTTT.

The chain couples TRBV5-4 to TRBJ1-2, with D unclear. The V end was cut by 4 bases, the J end by 8 bases, with 12 bases between. Germline lookup yields CDR1 SGHNT and CDR2 YYREEE (reference sequence). This CDR3 is built from 12 residues. CDR3 amino acids: CASSLLNVGYTF. In DNA, the CDR3 is TGTGCCAGCAGCCTATTAAATGTCGGCTACACCTTC.

The rearrangement joins TRBV15 to TRBJ1-2, with D perhaps matching TRBD1 (6 bases). This CDR3 is built from 13 residues. V was clipped by 6 bases and J by 3 bases, with 11 bases between them. The germline V gene encodes CDR1 LNHNV and CDR2 YYDKDF (reference sequence). This CDR3 reads CATSKQGDYGYTF. Here the CDR3 DNA reads TGTGCCACCAGTAAACAGGGTGACTATGGCTACACCTTC. Combining the CDR3 with reference TRBV15 and TRBJ1-2 gives the whole variable domain DAMVIQNPRYQVTQFGKPVTLSCSQTLNHNVMYWYQQKSSQAPKLLFHYYDKDFNNEADTPDNFQSRRPNTSFCFLDIRSPGLGDTAMYLCATSKQGDYGYTFGSGTRLTVV.

The CDR3 sequence: CASSQDRAGYGYTF. CDR3 sequence (DNA): TGTGCCAGCAGCCAAGATCGGGCAGGCTATGGCTACACCTTC. The genes are TRBV14 and TRBJ1-2; no firm D call. Trimming cost V 0 bases and J 4 bases, with 9 bases left between them. The germline V gene encodes CDR1 SGHDN and CDR2 FVKESK. CDR3 length equals 14 residues.

This clone was detected a few times. The chain recombines TRBV19 with TRBJ1-2; D call uncertain. V gave up 6 bases and J gave up 7 bases, with 6 bases separating them. CDR3 size: 10 residues. Germline values: CDR1 LNHDA, CDR2 SQIVND (reference sequence). CDR3 loop: CASRSGGYTF. CDR3 sequence (DNA): TGTGCCAGTAGATCCGGTGGCTACACCTTC.

The chain uses TRBV7-2 and TRBJ1-6; tentative D call: TRBD1 (6 bases). V lost 5 bases and J lost 11, with 13 bases in between. CDR1 is SGHTA, CDR2 FQGNSA, per germline. The CDR3 runs to 13 residues. CDR3 bases: TGTGCCAGCAGCGCAGACAGGACGCCACCCCTCCACTTT. Translated, it gives CASSADRTPPLHF.

V and J are TRBV5-4 and TRBJ2-1, with 10 bases that match TRBD2. There are 15 residues in the CDR3. After removal of 5 bases from V and 6 bases from J, the junction contained 8 bases not matched to a gene. Germline CDR1 SGHNT, CDR2 YYREEE (reference sequence). The CDR3 DNA is TGTGCCAGCAGTACGACTAGCGGGTTTAGCAATGAGCAGTTCTTC. It encodes CASSTTSGFSNEQFF.

The chain uses TRBV7-9 and TRBJ1-5, with D perhaps matching TRBD1 (6 bases). The V and J ends lost 0 bases and 3 bases respectively, with 15 bases between them. The CDR3 sequence is 17 residues long. Germline CDR1 SEHNR, CDR2 FQNEAQ (reference sequence). The CDR3 reads CASSLALGAAVNQPQHF. Written as DNA, the CDR3 is TGTGCCAGCAGCTTAGCGCTGGGGGCGGCGGTCAATCAGCCCCAGCATTTT. Using reference TRBV7-9 and TRBJ1-5 for the parts outside the CDR3, the full variable domain is DTGVSQNPRHKITKRGQNVTFRCDPISEHNRLYWYRQTLGQGPEFLTYFQNEAQLEKSRLLSDRFSAERPKGSFSTLEIQRTEQGDSAMYLCASSLALGAAVNQPQHFGDGTRLSIL.

This chain joins TRBV5-4 and TRBJ1-2, with D possibly TRBD1 on 6 matching bases. Trimming removed 6 bases from V and 7 bases from J, with 22 bases in between. Per the germline V gene, CDR1 is SGHNT and CDR2 is YYREEE (reference sequence). The CDR3 loop spans 15 amino acids. The CDR3 protein is CASTQGAGAFSGYTF. The CDR3 bases are TGTGCCAGCACCCAAGGGGCAGGGGCGTTCTCTGGCTACACCTTC. The variable domain in full, completed from reference TRBV5-4 and TRBJ1-2, reads ETGVTQSPTHLIKTRGQQVTLRCSSQSGHNTVSWYQQALGQGPQFIFQYYREEENGRGNFPPRFSGLQFPNYSSELNVNALELDDSALYLCASTQGAGAFSGYTFGSGTRLTVV.

This sequence joins TRBV9 and TRBJ2-7, with D possibly TRBD2 on 6 matching bases. The V gene lost 0 bases and the J gene lost 0 bases, with 13 bases spanning the gap. The CDR3 contains 16 residues. CDR1 and CDR2 (germline): SGDLS, YYNGEE. The CDR3 is CASSVGGTPSSYEQYF. DNA for the CDR3: TGTGCCAGCAGCGTAGGAGGGACTCCCTCCTCCTACGAGCAGTACTTC.